These 22 T cell receptor beta chains came from one sample sequenced in a study of T cells in Graves' hyperthyroidism and ophthalmopathy. Amplification yielded TCR beta CDR3 regions, with RNA transcripts as the source. First-round RT-PCR with HTBI primers amplified the TCR CDR3 region. TCRdb analysed the multiplex PCR reads with MiXCR anew, one entry per CDR3 protein. This sample carries around 300,000 distinct CDR3 sequences, approximately 15% of them seen once, and the ten largest clones take roughly 25%. The sequencing input was blood. The receptors here all came from a woman in her twenties or thirties with Graves' hyperthyroidism.

This sequence joins TRBV20-1 and TRBJ2-1; maybe TRBD2 (5 bases). Trimming shortened V by 3 bases and J by 7 bases, and 7 bases separated the two germline ends. Germline CDR1 DFQATT, CDR2 SNEGSKA (reference sequence). The CDR3 is made up of 11 amino acids. CDR3 amino acids: CSASEGNEQFF. The CDR3, as DNA: TGCAGTGCTAGCGAGGGTAATGAGCAGTTCTTC.

The chain links TRBV6-1 to TRBJ2-2, with 8 bases that match TRBD2. V gave up 11 bases and J gave up 3 bases; unmatched junction bases: 11. The germline CDR1 and CDR2 sequences are MNHNS and SASEGT. The CDR3 covers 15 residues. This chain's CDR3 is CAGQSGSVDTGELFF. The DNA of the CDR3 is TGTGCCGGCCAAAGCGGGAGTGTGGACACCGGGGAGCTGTTTTTT.

As concerns this clonotype: A much larger clone sits a single nucleotide away, making a read error possible. The chain couples TRBV9 to TRBJ2-5; 7 nucleotides align to TRBD1. The V gene's germline CDR1 is SGDLS and CDR2 YYNGEE. V gave up 7 bases and J gave up 3 bases; unmatched junction bases: 9. The CDR3 spans 14 residues. The CDR3 sequence is CASGASGTEETQYF. In DNA, the CDR3 is TGTGCCAGCGGCGCCTCGGGGACAGAAGAGACCCAGTACTTC.

This clonotype was observed a handful of times. This chain connects TRBV11-2 to TRBJ2-1; 7 bases match TRBD2. The V gene's germline CDR1 is SGHAT and CDR2 FQNNGV. J lost 7 bases, V lost 8 bases, and 5 bases had no gene match. The CDR3 spans 12 residues. The CDR3 region is CASGGSINEQFF. CDR3 DNA sequence: TGTGCCAGCGGCGGGAGTATAAATGAGCAGTTCTTC.

This clonotype was seen only a few times. The CDR3 protein is CSAEVLAGGDEQFF. The CDR3 DNA follows: TGCAGTGCGGAGGTACTAGCGGGAGGGGATGAGCAGTTCTTC. The genes are TRBV20-1 and TRBJ2-1, with 13 bases fitting TRBD2. Losses at the gene ends were 6 bases for V and 8 bases for J; bases not matched to a gene: 7. The germline V gene has CDR1 DFQATT and CDR2 SNEGSKA (reference sequence). The CDR3 is made up of 14 amino acids.

This clonotype was seen repeatedly, ten times or more. The rearrangement joins TRBV6-1 to TRBJ1-6; 7 bases fit TRBD1. CDR1 and CDR2 from the germline V gene are MNHNS and SASEGT. J lost 10 bases, V lost 10 bases, and 10 bases had no gene match. The CDR3 is 13 residues long. The CDR3 DNA reads as TGTGCCACCAAACAGGGGTTAGAGTCACCCCTCCACTTT. Amino acid sequence: CATKQGLESPLHF.

This clonotype was counted between two and nine times. V and J are TRBV30 and TRBJ2-7; D is undetermined. Germline V gene data show CDR1 as GTSNPN and CDR2 as SVGIG (reference sequence). This CDR3 comprises 11 residues. Trimming stripped 4 bases from V and 2 bases from J, with 6 bases between. CDR3 loop: CAWTSTYEQYF. The CDR3 nucleotides are TGTGCCTGGACAAGCACCTACGAGCAGTACTTC.

This clonotype was picked up a small number of times. This chain uses TRBV6-1 with TRBJ1-3; D is unclear. Germline CDR1 reads MNHNS; CDR2 reads SASEGT. This CDR3 contains 15 residues. Trimming removed 6 bases at V and 4 bases at J, with 16 bases between. CDR3 bases: TGTGCCAGCAGGGGTAGTTTAGGGAACGGAAACACCATATATTTT. Protein sequence: CASRGSLGNGNTIYF.

This clonotype was seen a handful of times. CDR3 nucleotide sequence: TGCGCCAGCAGCCAAGGAGTACAGGGCTACGAGCAGTACTTC. Residues: CASSQGVQGYEQYF. This chain joins TRBV4-3 and TRBJ2-7; perhaps TRBD1 as D (6 bases). This CDR3 spans 14 amino acids. The V and J ends lost 1 base and 3 bases respectively, with 10 bases between them. Germline lookup yields CDR1 LGHNA and CDR2 YSLEER.

CDR3 coding DNA: TGTGCCAGCAGCCCCGATCAGACTAGTGAGCAAGATACGCAGTATTTT. Residues: CASSPDQTSEQDTQYF. V is TRBV2 and J is TRBJ2-3, with D maybe TRBD2 (6 bases). The germline V and J ends were trimmed by 6 bases and 5 bases, with 21 bases remaining between them. The length of the CDR3 is 16 residues. The V gene's germline CDR1 is SNHLY and CDR2 FYNNEI.

This clonotype was seen many times. This chain connects TRBV2 to TRBJ1-2; tentatively, D is TRBD1 (6 bases). V lost 7 bases and J 3 bases, leaving 6 bases between the germline ends. Germline V gene data show CDR1 as SNHLY and CDR2 as FYNNEI. This CDR3 comprises 11 residues. The DNA for the CDR3 is TGTGCCAGCAACAGGGACTATGGCTACACCTTC. Amino acid sequence: CASNRDYGYTF.

V and J are TRBV7-9 and TRBJ2-7; maybe TRBD2 (5 bases). The V end was cut by 6 bases, the J end by 5 bases, with 11 bases between. The CDR3 is 12 amino acids. Germline V gives CDR1 SEHNR, CDR2 FQNEAQ (reference sequence). The CDR3, as DNA: TGTGCCAGCAGTTCGCACGGGAACGAGCAGTACTTC. Its translation is CASSSHGNEQYF.

At least ten counts were recorded for this clonotype. The chain links TRBV6-1 to TRBJ2-7; 9 positions match TRBD1. Germline values: CDR1 MNHNS, CDR2 SASEGT. This CDR3 spans 15 amino acids. Trimming took 2 bases from V and 8 from J; bases not matched to a gene: 10. The CDR3 region is CASSEPGQGRPKQYF. The CDR3 DNA reads TGTGCCAGCAGTGAACCGGGACAGGGCCGACCAAAGCAGTACTTC.

As to this clonotype: This may be a read error, as it is one base from a much larger clone. This chain joins TRBV9 and TRBJ2-1; 7 nucleotides align to TRBD2. Germline V gene lookup returns CDR1 SGDLS and CDR2 YYNGEE. CDR3 length: 15 amino acids. CDR3 sequence: CASSPAGVLYNEQSF. CDR3 nucleotides: TGTGCCAGCAGCCCCGCGGGGGTCTTATACAATGAGCAGTCCTTC.

This chain links TRBV7-2 with TRBJ2-7, with D possibly being TRBD2 (5 bases). Germline V gene sequence: CDR1 SGHTA, CDR2 FQGNSA. The CDR3 has 16 amino acids. The V and J ends lost 4 bases and 0 bases respectively, with 16 bases between them. In nucleotides, the CDR3 is TGTGCCAGCAGCTCGAGGCCGGGAATTAGCTCCTACGAGCAGTACTTC. Translating gives CASSSRPGISSYEQYF.

This clonotype was counted a few times. The CDR3 protein is CQGDKGNNEQFF. The CDR3 region has the DNA TGCCAAGGGGACAAGGGGAACAATGAGCAGTTCTTC. The rearrangement uses TRBV20-1 and TRBJ2-1; perhaps TRBD1 as D (6 bases). The length of the CDR3 is 12 residues. Germline V gene lookup returns CDR1 DFQATT and CDR2 SNEGSKA (reference sequence).

This clonotype turned up a few times. The V call is TRBV19, the J call TRBJ2-3; possibly TRBD2 for D (6 bases). CDR3 length: 13 residues. V lost 5 bases and J 4 bases, leaving 10 bases between the germline ends. CDR1 and CDR2 (germline): LNHDA, SQIVND (reference sequence). This CDR3 is CASSPTSADTQYF. CDR3 DNA: TGTGCCAGTAGTCCGACTAGTGCAGATACGCAGTATTTT.

This clonotype showed up just a few times. The V call is TRBV2, the J call TRBJ1-3, with D unclear. The V and J ends lost 5 bases and 0 bases respectively, with 11 bases between them. Germline V gives CDR1 SNHLY, CDR2 FYNNEI. The CDR3 runs 15 residues. CDR3 bases: TGTGCCAGCAGTCAATCAACAAGCTCTGGAAACACCATATATTTT. It translates to CASSQSTSSGNTIYF.

In this sample, this clonotype turned up many times. The V gene is TRBV2, the J gene TRBJ1-2; D gene unclear. CDR1 and CDR2 (germline): SNHLY, FYNNEI. This CDR3 has 12 residues. V was shortened by 1 base and J by 5 bases, with 5 bases between the two germline ends. The CDR3 here is CASSEGPYGYTF. DNA of the CDR3: TGTGCCAGCAGTGAAGGGCCGTATGGCTACACCTTC.

This clonotype was recorded many times. The V call is TRBV27, the J call TRBJ1-6; TRBD1 might be the D (6 bases). Trimming pared 6 bases from V and 6 bases from J, leaving 12 bases between. CDR3 length equals 14 residues. Germline V CDR1 and CDR2: MNHEY, SMNVEV (reference sequence). For the CDR3, the DNA is TGTGCCAGCAGCCCGACAGGCTTTAATTCACCCCTCCACTTT. Its translation: CASSPTGFNSPLHF.

The rearrangement links TRBV27 to TRBJ2-2; a weak D match, TRBD1 (5 bases). The germline CDR1 and CDR2 sequences are MNHEY and SMNVEV (reference sequence). V lost 5 bases and J lost 6, with 10 bases in between. The CDR3 extends over 13 amino acids. The CDR3 region is CASSVQVPGELFF. CDR3 DNA: TGTGCCAGCAGTGTACAGGTTCCCGGGGAGCTGTTTTTT.

V is TRBV20-1 and J is TRBJ1-3, with D possibly matching TRBD1 (5 bases). Per the germline V gene, CDR1 is DFQATT and CDR2 is SNEGSKA (reference sequence). The CDR3 consists of 12 residues. Trimming shortened V by 5 bases and J by 2 bases, and 7 bases separated the two germline ends. DNA for the CDR3: TGCAGTGCTCCAGGGCCTGGAAACACCATATATTTT. Translation gives CSAPGPGNTIYF.